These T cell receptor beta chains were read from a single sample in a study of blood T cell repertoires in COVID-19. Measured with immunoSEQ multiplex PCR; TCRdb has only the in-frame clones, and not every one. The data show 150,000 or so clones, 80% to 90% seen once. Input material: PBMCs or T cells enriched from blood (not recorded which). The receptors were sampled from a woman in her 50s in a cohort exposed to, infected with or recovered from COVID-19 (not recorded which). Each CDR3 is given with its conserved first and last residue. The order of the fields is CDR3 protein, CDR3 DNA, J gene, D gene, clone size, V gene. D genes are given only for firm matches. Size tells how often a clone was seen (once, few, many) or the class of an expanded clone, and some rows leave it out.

CDR3 protein: CASSSGGRSNGYTF
CDR3 DNA: TGTGCCAGCAGCTCAGGAGGGCGATCGAATGGCTACACCTTC
J gene: TRBJ1-2
D gene: NA
clone size: NA
V gene: TRBV7-9

CDR3 protein: CASTGTGGVGTEAFF
CDR3 DNA: TGTGCCAGCACCGGGACAGGGGGCGTAGGGACTGAAGCTTTCTTT
J gene: TRBJ1-1
D gene: TRBD1
clone size: NA
V gene: TRBV19

CDR3 protein: CASSTDSPNQPQHF
CDR3 DNA: TGTGCCAGCAGTACAGACAGCCCAAATCAGCCCCAGCATTTT
J gene: TRBJ1-5
D gene: NA
clone size: NA
V gene: TRBV27

CDR3 protein: CASSMPSGTGVGYTF
CDR3 DNA: TGTGCCAGTAGTATGCCCTCCGGGACAGGGGTGGGCTACACCTTC
J gene: TRBJ1-2
D gene: TRBD1
clone size: NA
V gene: TRBV19

CDR3 protein: CATSGPDRGTDTQYF
CDR3 DNA: TGTGCCACCAGTGGACCGGACAGGGGTACAGATACGCAGTATTTT
J gene: TRBJ2-3
D gene: TRBD1
clone size: once
V gene: TRBV24-1

CDR3 protein: CASSRRGAGGQPQHF
CDR3 DNA: TGTGCCAGCAGCCGCCGTGGGGCAGGTGGACAGCCCCAGCATTTT
J gene: TRBJ1-5
D gene: NA
clone size: few
V gene: TRBV6-5

CDR3 protein: CASSLRVEVTEAFF
CDR3 DNA: TGTGCCAGCAGTTTGAGGGTTGAGGTGACTGAAGCTTTCTTT
J gene: TRBJ1-1
D gene: NA
clone size: once
V gene: TRBV28

CDR3 protein: CASSLSLQGSGNTIYF
CDR3 DNA: TGTGCCAGCAGCTTGTCGCTTCAGGGGTCTGGAAACACCATATATTTT
J gene: TRBJ1-3
D gene: NA
clone size: NA
V gene: TRBV5-6

CDR3 protein: CASSIAGRNTDTQYF
CDR3 DNA: TGTGCCAGCAGTATAGCGGGCCGAAACACAGATACGCAGTATTTT
J gene: TRBJ2-3
D gene: TRBD2
clone size: NA
V gene: TRBV27

CDR3 protein: CASSSPGLGNTIYF
CDR3 DNA: TGTGCCAGCAGTTCCCCAGGACTAGGAAACACCATATATTTT
J gene: TRBJ1-3
D gene: NA
clone size: NA
V gene: TRBV6-5

CDR3 protein: CASSSPGQGNQPQHF
CDR3 DNA: TGTGCCAGCAGCTCTCCGGGACAGGGGAACCAGCCCCAGCATTTT
J gene: TRBJ1-5
D gene: TRBD1
clone size: NA
V gene: TRBV7-9

CDR3 protein: CSGQGEETQYF
CDR3 DNA: TGCTCGGGACAGGGTGAAGAGACCCAGTACTTC
J gene: TRBJ2-5
D gene: TRBD1
clone size: NA
V gene: TRBV20-1

CDR3 protein: CASRTLDQGLGGYTF
CDR3 DNA: TGTGCCAGCAGAACACTCGATCAGGGGCTAGGAGGCTACACCTTC
J gene: TRBJ1-2
D gene: NA
clone size: NA
V gene: TRBV3-1/TRBV3-2

CDR3 protein: CAISESISQGIENTIYF
CDR3 DNA: TGTGCCATCAGTGAGTCGATATCTCAGGGTATCGAGAACACCATATATTTT
J gene: TRBJ1-3
D gene: NA
clone size: few
V gene: TRBV10-3

CDR3 protein: CSVPQGQGHGYTF
CDR3 DNA: TGCAGCGTTCCGCAGGGACAGGGCCATGGCTACACCTTC
J gene: TRBJ1-2
D gene: TRBD1
clone size: NA
V gene: TRBV29-1

CDR3 protein: CAISGGQPLGQYF
CDR3 DNA: TGTGCCATCAGTGGGGGACAGCCCCTTGGGCAGTACTTC
J gene: TRBJ2-7
D gene: TRBD1
clone size: NA
V gene: TRBV10-3

CDR3 protein: CASSLALTSAWGGYGYTF
CDR3 DNA: TGTGCCAGCAGCTTAGCTTTGACTTCGGCCTGGGGCGGCTATGGCTACACCTTC
J gene: TRBJ1-2
D gene: NA
clone size: NA
V gene: TRBV11-3

CDR3 protein: CASSLLREGTYEQYF
CDR3 DNA: TGTGCCAGCAGCTTACTGCGGGAGGGGACCTACGAGCAGTACTTC
J gene: TRBJ2-7
D gene: TRBD2
clone size: many
V gene: TRBV11-2

CDR3 protein: CASSLEGWVSPLHF
CDR3 DNA: TGTGCCAGCAGTTTAGAGGGTTGGGTATCACCCCTCCACTTT
J gene: TRBJ1-6
D gene: NA
clone size: NA
V gene: TRBV27

CDR3 protein: CASSSSTRFSTDTQYF
CDR3 DNA: TGTGCCAGCAGCTCAAGTACTAGATTTAGCACAGATACGCAGTATTTT
J gene: TRBJ2-3
D gene: NA
clone size: once
V gene: TRBV7-2

CDR3 protein: CASNGDRVAYNEQFF
CDR3 DNA: TGTGCCAGCAACGGGGATAGAGTGGCGTACAATGAGCAGTTCTTC
J gene: TRBJ2-1
D gene: NA
clone size: NA
V gene: TRBV2

CDR3 protein: CATSDSIPTGARLNEQFF
CDR3 DNA: TGTGCCACCAGTGATTCAATCCCGACAGGGGCCCGCTTAAATGAGCAGTTCTTC
J gene: TRBJ2-1
D gene: TRBD1
clone size: NA
V gene: TRBV24-1

CDR3 protein: CASRDNSGANVLTF
CDR3 DNA: TGTGCCAGTAGGGACAACTCTGGGGCCAACGTCCTGACTTTC
J gene: TRBJ2-6
D gene: NA
clone size: NA
V gene: TRBV19

CDR3 protein: CASSSPRLAKNIQYF
CDR3 DNA: TGTGCCAGCAGCTCCCCGAGATTAGCCAAAAACATTCAGTACTTC
J gene: TRBJ2-4
D gene: NA
clone size: NA
V gene: TRBV7-2

CDR3 protein: CASSQVGEGSEAFF
CDR3 DNA: TGCGCCAGCAGCCAGGTAGGGGAGGGATCTGAAGCTTTCTTT
J gene: TRBJ1-1
D gene: NA
clone size: NA
V gene: TRBV4-1

CDR3 protein: CASSLRTGGTEAFF
CDR3 DNA: TGTGCCAGCAGTTTGCGGACAGGGGGCACTGAAGCTTTCTTT
J gene: TRBJ1-1
D gene: TRBD1
clone size: NA
V gene: TRBV27

CDR3 protein: CASTGGKRTEAFF
CDR3 DNA: TGTGCCAGCACAGGGGGCAAGAGGACTGAAGCTTTCTTT
J gene: TRBJ1-1
D gene: TRBD1
clone size: once
V gene: TRBV12-3/TRBV12-4

CDR3 protein: CASSAQGGSSQPQHF
CDR3 DNA: TGTGCCAGCAGCGCACAGGGGGGCTCCAGTCAGCCCCAGCATTTT
J gene: TRBJ1-5
D gene: TRBD1
clone size: few
V gene: TRBV28

CDR3 protein: CASSPGTGGDEQFF
CDR3 DNA: TGCGCCAGCAGCCCCGGGACAGGGGGGGATGAGCAGTTCTTC
J gene: TRBJ2-1
D gene: TRBD1
clone size: NA
V gene: TRBV5-1

CDR3 protein: CASSSLTQGARRWTQYF
CDR3 DNA: TGTGCCAGCAGTTCACTTACGCAGGGCGCCCGCAGGTGGACCCAGTACTTC
J gene: TRBJ2-5
D gene: NA
clone size: once
V gene: TRBV27

CDR3 protein: CASSVGAGEETQYF
CDR3 DNA: TGTGCCAGCAGCGTAGGGGCAGGGGAGGAGACCCAGTACTTC
J gene: TRBJ2-5
D gene: NA
clone size: few
V gene: TRBV9

CDR3 protein: CASNEGANYEQYF
CDR3 DNA: TGTGCCAGTAACGAGGGAGCGAACTACGAGCAGTACTTC
J gene: TRBJ2-7
D gene: NA
clone size: NA
V gene: TRBV19

CDR3 protein: CASSTTRTSGRNYEQYF
CDR3 DNA: TGTGCCAGCAGCACCACTCGGACTAGCGGGAGGAACTACGAGCAGTACTTC
J gene: TRBJ2-7
D gene: TRBD2
clone size: NA
V gene: TRBV6-2/TRBV6-3

CDR3 protein: CASSQGGEQYF
CDR3 DNA: TGTGCCAGCAGCCAGGGAGGAGAGCAGTACTTC
J gene: TRBJ2-7
D gene: NA
clone size: NA
V gene: TRBV6-5

CDR3 protein: CAWSTGQGEETQYF
CDR3 DNA: TGTGCCTGGAGTACGGGACAGGGGGAAGAGACCCAGTACTTC
J gene: TRBJ2-5
D gene: TRBD1
clone size: NA
V gene: TRBV30

CDR3 protein: CASSLPTGTHEQYF
CDR3 DNA: TGTGCCAGCAGCTTGCCCACAGGAACCCACGAGCAGTACTTC
J gene: TRBJ2-7
D gene: NA
clone size: NA
V gene: TRBV5-4

CDR3 protein: CASSPITGLNQPQHF
CDR3 DNA: TGTGCCAGCAGTCCCATCACAGGGCTCAATCAGCCCCAGCATTTT
J gene: TRBJ1-5
D gene: NA
clone size: NA
V gene: TRBV6-2/TRBV6-3

CDR3 protein: CASSQDRGPQEAFF
CDR3 DNA: TGTGCCAGCAGCCAAGATAGGGGTCCCCAGGAAGCTTTCTTT
J gene: TRBJ1-1
D gene: NA
clone size: few
V gene: TRBV4-2